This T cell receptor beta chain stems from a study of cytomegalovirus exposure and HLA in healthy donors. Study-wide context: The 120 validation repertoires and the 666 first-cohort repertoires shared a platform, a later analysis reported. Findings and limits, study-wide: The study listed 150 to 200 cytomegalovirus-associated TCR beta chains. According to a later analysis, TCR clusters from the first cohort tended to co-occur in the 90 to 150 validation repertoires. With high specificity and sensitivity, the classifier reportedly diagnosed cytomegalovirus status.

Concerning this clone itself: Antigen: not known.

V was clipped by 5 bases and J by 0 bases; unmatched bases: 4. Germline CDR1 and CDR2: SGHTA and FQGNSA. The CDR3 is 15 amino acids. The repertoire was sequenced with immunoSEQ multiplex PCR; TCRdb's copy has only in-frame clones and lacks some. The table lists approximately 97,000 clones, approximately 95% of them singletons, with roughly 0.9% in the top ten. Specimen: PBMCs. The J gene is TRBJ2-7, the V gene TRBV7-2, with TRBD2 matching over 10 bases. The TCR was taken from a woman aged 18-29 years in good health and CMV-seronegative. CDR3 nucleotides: TGTGCCAGCAGCCCATCTAGCGGGAGCTCCTACGAGCAGTACTTC. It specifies CASSPSSGSSYEQYF.